The source of this T cell receptor (beta chain) is a study of early T cells in non-severe SARS-CoV-2 infection. The CDR3 extends over 13 amino acids. The V gene's germline CDR1 is SGHDN and CDR2 FVKESK. The V and J ends lost 1 base and 12 bases respectively, with 13 bases between them. TCRdb re-analysed the 5' RACE reads in MiXCR, keeping a single row per CDR3 protein. This table holds about 64,000 distinct CDR3 sequences, 10% to 15% found once. Sequenced material: whole blood, taken at baseline. The chain uses TRBV14 and TRBJ2-1; D is undetermined. This TCR derives from an adult who was a healthcare worker with PCR-confirmed SARS-CoV-2 infection or an uninfected control (not recorded which). CDR3 in DNA: TGTGCCAGCAGCCAAGGAGCCCTACTTGGGCAGTTCTTC. This translates into CASSQGALLGQFF. Complete variable domain (other parts from reference TRBV14 and TRBJ2-1): EAGVTQFPSHSVIEKGQTVTLRCDPISGHDNLYWYRRVMGKEIKFLLHFVKESKQDESGMPNNRFLAERTGGTYSTLKVQPAELEDSGVYFCASSQGALLGQFFGPGTRLTVL.